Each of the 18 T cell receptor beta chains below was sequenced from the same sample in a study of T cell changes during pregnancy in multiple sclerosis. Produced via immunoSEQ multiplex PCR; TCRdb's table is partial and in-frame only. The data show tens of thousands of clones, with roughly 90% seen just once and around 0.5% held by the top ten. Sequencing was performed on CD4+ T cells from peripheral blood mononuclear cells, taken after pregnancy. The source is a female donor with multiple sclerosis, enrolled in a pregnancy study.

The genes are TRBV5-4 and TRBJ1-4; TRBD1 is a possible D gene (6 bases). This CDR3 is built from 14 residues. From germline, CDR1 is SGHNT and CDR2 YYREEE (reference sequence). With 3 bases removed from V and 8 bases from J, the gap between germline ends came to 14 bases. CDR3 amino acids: CASSSDSAKEKLFF. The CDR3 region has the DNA TGTGCCAGCAGCTCGGACAGCGCAAAAGAAAAACTGTTTTTT.

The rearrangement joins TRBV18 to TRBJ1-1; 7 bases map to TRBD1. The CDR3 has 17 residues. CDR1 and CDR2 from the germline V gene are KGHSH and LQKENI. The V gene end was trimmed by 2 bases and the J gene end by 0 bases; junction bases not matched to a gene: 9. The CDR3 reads CASSPRRGRGMNTEAFF. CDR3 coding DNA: TGTGCCAGCTCACCAAGGAGGGGGCGCGGGATGAACACTGAAGCTTTCTTT. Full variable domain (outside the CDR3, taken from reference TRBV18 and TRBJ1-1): NAGVMQNPRHLVRRRGQEARLRCSPMKGHSHVYWYRQLPEEGLKFMVYLQKENIIDESGMPKERFSAEFPKEGPSILRIQQVVRGDSAAYFCASSPRRGRGMNTEAFFGQGTRLTVV.

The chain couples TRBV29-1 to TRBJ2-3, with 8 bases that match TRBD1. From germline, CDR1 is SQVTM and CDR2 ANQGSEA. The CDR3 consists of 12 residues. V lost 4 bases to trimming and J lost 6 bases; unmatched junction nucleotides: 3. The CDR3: CSVGRGPDTQYF. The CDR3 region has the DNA TGCAGCGTTGGCAGGGGGCCGGATACGCAGTATTTT.

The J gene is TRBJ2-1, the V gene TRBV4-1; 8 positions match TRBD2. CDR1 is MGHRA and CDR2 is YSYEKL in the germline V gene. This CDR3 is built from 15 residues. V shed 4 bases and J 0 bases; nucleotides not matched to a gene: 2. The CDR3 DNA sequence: TGCGCCAGCAGCCGGCTAGCGGGCTCCTACAATGAGCAGTTCTTC. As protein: CASSRLAGSYNEQFF.

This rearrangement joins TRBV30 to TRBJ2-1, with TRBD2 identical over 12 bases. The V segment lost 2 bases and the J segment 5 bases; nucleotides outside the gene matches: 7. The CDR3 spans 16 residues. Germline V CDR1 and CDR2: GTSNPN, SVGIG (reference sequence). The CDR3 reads CAWSPSGRAVHNEQFF. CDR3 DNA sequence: TGTGCCTGGAGTCCTAGCGGGAGGGCCGTCCACAATGAGCAGTTCTTC. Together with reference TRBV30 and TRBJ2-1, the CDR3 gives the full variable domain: SQTIHQWPATLVQPVGSPLSLECTVEGTSNPNLYWYRQAAGRGLQLLFYSVGIGQISSEVPQNLSASRPQDRQFILSSKKLLLSDSGFYLCAWSPSGRAVHNEQFFGPGTRLTVL.

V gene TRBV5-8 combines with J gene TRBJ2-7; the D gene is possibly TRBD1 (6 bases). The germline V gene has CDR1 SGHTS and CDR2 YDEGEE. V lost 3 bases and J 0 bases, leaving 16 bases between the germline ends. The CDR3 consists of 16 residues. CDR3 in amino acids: CASSSGFWTASYEQYF. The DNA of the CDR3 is TGTGCCAGCAGCTCTGGCTTCTGGACAGCCTCCTACGAGCAGTACTTC.

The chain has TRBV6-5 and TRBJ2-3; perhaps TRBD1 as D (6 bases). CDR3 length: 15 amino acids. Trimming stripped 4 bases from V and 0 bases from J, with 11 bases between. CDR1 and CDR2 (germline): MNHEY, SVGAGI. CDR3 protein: CASSWQGTSTDTQYF. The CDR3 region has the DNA TGTGCCAGCAGTTGGCAGGGGACCAGCACAGATACGCAGTATTTT.

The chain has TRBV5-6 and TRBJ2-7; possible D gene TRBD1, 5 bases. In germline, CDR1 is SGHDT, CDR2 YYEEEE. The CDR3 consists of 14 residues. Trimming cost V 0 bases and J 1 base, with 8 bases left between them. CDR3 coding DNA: TGTGCCAGCAGCTTGGAGGGGTCGTCCTACGAGCAGTACTTC. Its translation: CASSLEGSSYEQYF.

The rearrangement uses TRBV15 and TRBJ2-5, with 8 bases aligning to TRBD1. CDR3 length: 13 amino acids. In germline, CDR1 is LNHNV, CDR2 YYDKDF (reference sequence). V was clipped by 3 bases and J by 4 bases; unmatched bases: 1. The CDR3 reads CATSRGTGETQYF. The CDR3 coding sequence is TGTGCCACCAGCAGGGGGACAGGAGAGACCCAGTACTTC. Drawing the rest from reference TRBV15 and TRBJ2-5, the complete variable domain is DAMVIQNPRYQVTQFGKPVTLSCSQTLNHNVMYWYQQKSSQAPKLLFHYYDKDFNNEADTPDNFQSRRPNTSFCFLDIRSPGLGDTAMYLCATSRGTGETQYFGPGTRLLVL.

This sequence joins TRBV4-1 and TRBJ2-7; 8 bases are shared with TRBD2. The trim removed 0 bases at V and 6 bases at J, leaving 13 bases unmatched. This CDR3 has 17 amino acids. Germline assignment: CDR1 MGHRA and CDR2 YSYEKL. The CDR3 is CASSQDPSGSKVLEQYF. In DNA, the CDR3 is TGCGCCAGCAGCCAAGATCCCAGCGGGAGCAAGGTACTCGAGCAGTACTTC.

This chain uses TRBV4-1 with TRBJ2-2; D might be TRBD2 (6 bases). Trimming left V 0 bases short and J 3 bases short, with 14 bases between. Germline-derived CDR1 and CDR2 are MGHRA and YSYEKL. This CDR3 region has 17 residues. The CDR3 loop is CASSQDPTGTYTGELFF. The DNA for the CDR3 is TGCGCCAGCAGCCAAGACCCCACCGGGACTTACACCGGGGAGCTGTTTTTT.

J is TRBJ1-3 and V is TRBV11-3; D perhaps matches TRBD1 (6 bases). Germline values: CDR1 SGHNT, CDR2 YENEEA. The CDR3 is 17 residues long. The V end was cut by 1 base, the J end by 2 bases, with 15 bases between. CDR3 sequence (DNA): TGTGCCAGCAGCTTAGTCTCAGGGGTTCTTGCTGGAAACACCATATATTTT. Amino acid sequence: CASSLVSGVLAGNTIYF.

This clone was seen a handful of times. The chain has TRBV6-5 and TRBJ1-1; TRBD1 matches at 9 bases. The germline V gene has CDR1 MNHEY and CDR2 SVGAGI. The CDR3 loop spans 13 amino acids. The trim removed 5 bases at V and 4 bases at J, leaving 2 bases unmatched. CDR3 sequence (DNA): TGTGCCAGCAGTCTGACAGGGGGCACTGAAGCTTTCTTT. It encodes CASSLTGGTEAFF.

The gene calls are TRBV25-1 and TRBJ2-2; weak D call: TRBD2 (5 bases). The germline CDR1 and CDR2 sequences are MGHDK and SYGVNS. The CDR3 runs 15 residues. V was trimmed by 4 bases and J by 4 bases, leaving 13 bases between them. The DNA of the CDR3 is TGTGCCAGCAGTGCCCCACGGGCGGGCACCGGGGAGCTGTTTTTT. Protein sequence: CASSAPRAGTGELFF.

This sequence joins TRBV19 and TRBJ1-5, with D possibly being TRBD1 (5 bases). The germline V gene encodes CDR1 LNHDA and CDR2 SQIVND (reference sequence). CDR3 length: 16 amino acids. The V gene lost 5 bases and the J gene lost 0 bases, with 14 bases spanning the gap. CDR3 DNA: TGTGCCAGTAGTGGCCATTTCGGGGGTAGCAATCAGCCCCAGCATTTT. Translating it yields CASSGHFGGSNQPQHF. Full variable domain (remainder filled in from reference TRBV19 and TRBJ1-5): DGGITQSPKYLFRKEGQNVTLSCEQNLNHDAMYWYRQDPGQGLRLIYYSQIVNDFQKGDIAEGYSVSREKKESFPLTVTSAQKNPTAFYLCASSGHFGGSNQPQHFGDGTRLSIL.

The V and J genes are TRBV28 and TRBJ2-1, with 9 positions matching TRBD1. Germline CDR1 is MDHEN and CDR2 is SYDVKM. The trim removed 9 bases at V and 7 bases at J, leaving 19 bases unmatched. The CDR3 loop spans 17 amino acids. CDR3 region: CASSTDRGLWLKNEQFF. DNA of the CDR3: TGTGCCAGTTCAACGGACAGGGGACTGTGGTTGAAAAATGAGCAGTTCTTC.

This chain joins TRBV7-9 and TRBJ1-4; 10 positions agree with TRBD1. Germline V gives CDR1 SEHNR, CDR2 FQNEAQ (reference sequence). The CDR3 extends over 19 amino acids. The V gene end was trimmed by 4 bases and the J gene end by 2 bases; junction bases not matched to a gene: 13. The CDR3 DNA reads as TGTGCCAGCAGCTCCTTTTGGGGACAGGGGAAAGGGACTAATGAAAAACTGTTTTTT. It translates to CASSSFWGQGKGTNEKLFF.

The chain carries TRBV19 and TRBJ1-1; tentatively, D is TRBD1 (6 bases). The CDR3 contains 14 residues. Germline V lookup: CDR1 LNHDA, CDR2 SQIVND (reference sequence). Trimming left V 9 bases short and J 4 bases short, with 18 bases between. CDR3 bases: TGTGCCAGCAAACCGGGACACCTGGCCACTGAAGCTTTCTTT. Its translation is CASKPGHLATEAFF. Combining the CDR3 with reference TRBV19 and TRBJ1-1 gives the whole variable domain DGGITQSPKYLFRKEGQNVTLSCEQNLNHDAMYWYRQDPGQGLRLIYYSQIVNDFQKGDIAEGYSVSREKKESFPLTVTSAQKNPTAFYLCASKPGHLATEAFFGQGTRLTVV.